One sample yielded the 22 T cell receptor beta chains listed below, sequenced in a study of blood T cell repertoires in COVID-19. The table came from immunoSEQ multiplex PCR; TCRdb's copy has only in-frame clones and leaves some out. This sample has approximately 22,000 clones; more than 85% occur once, and the top ten carry about 3.4%. Sequencing was carried out using peripheral blood. Receptor source: a woman aged 70-85 years with active COVID-19.

The chain recombines TRBV30 with TRBJ1-6; D ambiguous. CDR3 size: 16 residues. Germline V CDR1 and CDR2: GTSNPN, SVGIG (reference sequence). Trimming stripped 0 bases from V and 5 bases from J, with 14 bases between. This chain's CDR3 is CAWSVSGYRHNSPLHF. CDR3 nucleotides: TGTGCCTGGAGTGTTTCGGGGTATAGACATAATTCACCCCTCCACTTT.

This sequence joins TRBV4-1 and TRBJ2-7, with a possible D match to TRBD2 (6 bases). This CDR3 has 14 amino acids. CDR1 is MGHRA and CDR2 is YSYEKL in the germline V gene. Trimming removed 2 bases at V and 2 bases at J, with 10 bases between. CDR3 protein: CASSQSRETYEQYF. For the CDR3, the DNA is TGCGCCAGCAGCCAATCGCGGGAAACCTACGAGCAGTACTTC.

The V gene is TRBV25-1, the J gene TRBJ2-2, with 8 bases that match TRBD2. Germline V gene lookup returns CDR1 MGHDK and CDR2 SYGVNS. CDR3 length equals 16 residues. The V gene end was trimmed by 3 bases and the J gene end by 11 bases; junction bases not matched to a gene: 14. CDR3 sequence: CASSDLSRAGVFELFF. CDR3 DNA sequence: TGTGCCAGCAGTGACCTATCCAGAGCGGGGGTTTTCGAGCTGTTTTTT. The complete variable domain, with remaining parts taken from reference TRBV25-1 and TRBJ2-2, reads EADIYQTPRYLVIGTGKKITLECSQTMGHDKMYWYQQDPGMELHLIHYSYGVNSTEKGDLSSESTVSRIRTEHFPLTLESARPSHTSQYLCASSDLSRAGVFELFFGEGSRLTVL.

The rearrangement links TRBV3-1 (or the pseudogene TRBV3-2) to TRBJ1-1; no clear D. CDR1 and CDR2 from the germline V gene are LGHDT and YNNKEL (reference sequence). The V end lost 2 bases, the J end lost 2 bases, and 12 bases lay between the germline ends. The CDR3 loop spans 15 amino acids. Here the CDR3 reads CASSQLRRLNTEAFF. The CDR3 DNA follows: TGTGCCAGCAGCCAATTACGTCGCCTAAACACTGAAGCTTTCTTT.

The chain is built from TRBV27 and TRBJ1-1, with 8 bases aligning to TRBD1. In germline, CDR1 is MNHEY, CDR2 SMNVEV (reference sequence). The junction had 16 bases not matched to a gene; V was cut back by 6 bases and J by 4 bases. This CDR3 comprises 17 residues. The CDR3 DNA reads as TGTGCCAGCAGGGACCTACTACGGGACAGGCGATCCACTGAAGCTTTCTTT. Residues: CASRDLLRDRRSTEAFF.

V is TRBV7-9 and J is TRBJ2-2; TRBD1 agrees at 9 bases. J gave up 4 bases and V 4 bases, and 7 bases lay outside the gene matches. The CDR3 sequence is 16 residues long. Germline V gene sequence: CDR1 SEHNR, CDR2 FQNEAQ (reference sequence). The CDR3 protein is CASSSQGAAGTGELFF. The DNA for the CDR3 is TGTGCCAGCAGCTCACAGGGGGCCGCGGGCACCGGGGAGCTGTTTTTT.

This chain connects TRBV9 to TRBJ1-6; 10 nucleotides line up with TRBD1. The CDR3 consists of 15 residues. With V trimmed by 2 bases and J by 10 bases, 6 bases remained unmatched. Germline CDR1 reads SGDLS; CDR2 reads YYNGEE. The CDR3 here is CASSVTGTGESPLHF. CDR3 coding DNA: TGTGCCAGCAGCGTTACCGGGACAGGGGAATCACCCCTCCACTTT. The whole variable domain, filled in from reference TRBV9 and TRBJ1-6, reads DSGVTQTPKHLITATGQRVTLRCSPRSGDLSVYWYQQSLDQGLQFLIQYYNGEERAKGNILERFSAQQFPDLHSELNLSSLELGDSALYFCASSVTGTGESPLHFGNGTRLTVT.

This chain links TRBV3-1 (or the pseudogene TRBV3-2) with TRBJ2-1; TRBD2 aligns across 8 bases. The ends lost 4 bases at V and 10 bases at J; junction bases unmatched: 9. This CDR3 has 14 amino acids. In germline, CDR1 is LGHDT, CDR2 YNNKEL (reference sequence). The CDR3 loop reads CASSPSSGKGEQFF. The CDR3 nucleotides are TGTGCCAGCAGCCCTAGTAGCGGGAAGGGCGAGCAGTTCTTC.

The V call is TRBV27, the J call TRBJ2-7, with TRBD1 matching over 8 bases. This CDR3 is 18 amino acids long. The germline gives CDR1 MNHEY, CDR2 SMNVEV (reference sequence). Trimming cost V 5 bases and J 1 base; bases outside gene matches: 16. The CDR3 sequence is CASSPSAHRGVKSYEQYF. The CDR3 DNA is TGTGCCAGCAGTCCGAGTGCCCACAGGGGGGTGAAATCCTACGAGCAGTACTTC.

This rearrangement joins TRBV6-1 to TRBJ1-5, with D tentatively TRBD1 (5 bases). Germline assignment: CDR1 MNHNS and CDR2 SASEGT. Trimming cost V 1 base and J 7 bases, with 17 bases left between them. CDR3 length: 16 amino acids. The CDR3 region is CASSEGVQAGRQPQHF. CDR3 DNA sequence: TGTGCCAGCAGTGAAGGGGTGCAGGCGGGGCGACAGCCCCAGCATTTT.

This chain connects TRBV27 to TRBJ1-6; TRBD1 might be the D (5 bases). Trimming pared 3 bases from V and 9 bases from J, leaving 6 bases between. Germline-derived CDR1 and CDR2 are MNHEY and SMNVEV (reference sequence). This CDR3 contains 12 residues. In nucleotides, the CDR3 is TGTGCCAGCAGTTTTCAGGGTTCACCCCTCCACTTT. This encodes CASSFQGSPLHF.

The chain employs TRBV30 and TRBJ2-7; 12 bases align to TRBD2. The germline gives CDR1 GTSNPN, CDR2 SVGIG (reference sequence). The CDR3 is 15 residues long. V was pared by 1 base and J by 3 bases, with 4 bases of the junction left unmatched. The CDR3, as DNA: TGTGCCTGGAGTGGAAAGGGACTAGCGGGCTACGAGCAGTACTTC. Its translation: CAWSGKGLAGYEQYF.

The V and J genes are TRBV19 and TRBJ2-1; the match to TRBD2 covers 9 bases. J was trimmed by 7 bases and V by 5 bases; bases with no gene match: 3. Germline values: CDR1 LNHDA, CDR2 SQIVND (reference sequence). The CDR3 has 13 residues. The CDR3 bases are TGTGCCAGTAGTCTCAGCGGGGGGAATGAGCAGTTCTTC. Translated, it gives CASSLSGGNEQFF. Combining the CDR3 with reference TRBV19 and TRBJ2-1 gives the whole variable domain DGGITQSPKYLFRKEGQNVTLSCEQNLNHDAMYWYRQDPGQGLRLIYYSQIVNDFQKGDIAEGYSVSREKKESFPLTVTSAQKNPTAFYLCASSLSGGNEQFFGPGTRLTVL.

The chain has TRBV4-2 and TRBJ2-5, with TRBD2 matching 10 bases. Germline lookup yields CDR1 LGHNA and CDR2 YNFKEQ. The ends lost 4 bases at V and 1 base at J; junction bases unmatched: 3. The CDR3 runs 15 residues. This CDR3 is CASSLGLASQETQYF. The CDR3 DNA is TGTGCCAGCAGCCTGGGACTAGCGTCCCAAGAGACCCAGTACTTC.

The chain carries TRBV2 and TRBJ2-2; TRBD1 agrees at 7 bases. Looked up from germline, CDR1 is SNHLY and CDR2 is FYNNEI. Trimming removed 3 bases from V and 1 base from J; junction bases left unmatched: 2. The CDR3 has 15 residues. The CDR3 sequence: CASSERTGNTGELFF. As DNA, the CDR3 is TGTGCCAGCAGTGAGAGGACAGGGAACACCGGGGAGCTGTTTTTT.

The chain has TRBV4-3 and TRBJ2-4; 7 bases map to TRBD2. The V gene end was trimmed by 0 bases and the J gene end by 3 bases; junction bases not matched to a gene: 5. There are 16 residues in the CDR3. Germline values: CDR1 LGHNA, CDR2 YSLEER. The CDR3: CASSQDQPSGKNIQYF. CDR3 DNA: TGCGCCAGCAGCCAAGATCAGCCTAGCGGCAAAAACATTCAGTACTTC.

The rearrangement joins TRBV10-2 to TRBJ2-4; 12 bases map to TRBD2. Germline CDR1 and CDR2: WSHSY and SAAADI. The V and J ends lost 0 bases and 10 bases, in that order; junction bases with no gene match: 10. The CDR3 is 17 residues long. The DNA of the CDR3 is TGCGCCAGCAGTGAGTCACCGGGACTAGCGGGTTCAAAAATTCAGTACTTC. Translating it yields CASSESPGLAGSKIQYF.

This chain links TRBV28 with TRBJ2-7, with D unresolved. Germline values: CDR1 MDHEN, CDR2 SYDVKM. The CDR3 is made up of 14 amino acids. The V gene lost 1 base and the J gene lost 1 base, with 8 bases spanning the gap. CDR3: CASSLLAQSYEQYF. The CDR3 region has the DNA TGTGCCAGCAGTTTATTGGCACAGTCCTACGAGCAGTACTTC.

V is TRBV5-1 and J is TRBJ2-5; 12 bases fit TRBD2. CDR1 and CDR2 from the germline V gene are SGHRS and YFSETQ. This CDR3 spans 15 amino acids. With V trimmed by 5 bases and J by 4 bases, 6 bases remained unmatched. Written as DNA, the CDR3 is TGCGCCAGCAGTTATATGGGACTAGCGGGAGAGACCCAGTACTTC. Amino acid sequence: CASSYMGLAGETQYF.

V gene TRBV28 combines with J gene TRBJ1-5; D possibly corresponds to TRBD1 (6 bases). CDR1 and CDR2 (germline): MDHEN, SYDVKM. The germline V and J ends were trimmed by 5 bases and 4 bases, with 18 bases remaining between them. The CDR3 covers 16 residues. CDR3 sequence reads: CASSPSQGVGNQPQHF. The CDR3 DNA reads as TGTGCCAGCAGTCCCTCACAGGGCGTTGGAAATCAGCCCCAGCATTTT.

V and J are TRBV4-3 and TRBJ2-3; 10 nucleotides align to TRBD2. The germline V gene encodes CDR1 LGHNA and CDR2 YSLEER. CDR3 length equals 19 residues. V lost 1 base and J lost 4; bases outside the gene matches: 14. The chain's CDR3 is CASSQVIPSGRARPDTQYF. CDR3 nucleotide sequence: TGCGCCAGCAGCCAAGTTATTCCCAGCGGGAGGGCCAGGCCAGATACGCAGTATTTT.

The gene calls are TRBV12-3 or TRBV12-4 and TRBJ1-2; D ambiguous. V shed 1 base and J shed 8 bases, with 11 bases lying between them. This CDR3 has 13 residues. CDR3 DNA: TGTGCCAGCAGTTTAGGATCGGGAAGGGGCTACACCTTC. This codes for CASSLGSGRGYTF.